Listed here are 5 T cell receptor beta chains from one sample, sequenced in a study of T cell changes during pregnancy in multiple sclerosis. Measured with immunoSEQ multiplex PCR; TCRdb has only the in-frame clones, and not every one. The sample lists about 59,000 clones, over 75% occurring once. The material was peripheral blood, obtained before pregnancy. The receptors were gathered from a female donor with multiple sclerosis, enrolled in a pregnancy study.

The genes are TRBV18 and TRBJ1-2; possible D gene TRBD1, 6 bases. The V gene's germline CDR1 is KGHSH and CDR2 LQKENI. V dropped 4 bases and J dropped 3 bases, with 18 bases sitting between them. The CDR3 is 16 amino acids. CDR3 sequence (DNA): TGTGCCAGCTCACAAATCTCAGGGGCGGTCGACTATGGCTACACCTTC. Translating it yields CASSQISGAVDYGYTF.

The chain is built from TRBV27 and TRBJ2-1, with D uncertain. Per the germline V gene, CDR1 is MNHEY and CDR2 is SMNVEV (reference sequence). This CDR3 is 15 amino acids long. V was trimmed by 2 bases and J by 7 bases, leaving 15 bases between them. The CDR3 here is CASSLEWRVWNEQFF. DNA for the CDR3: TGTGCCAGCAGTTTAGAATGGAGAGTCTGGAATGAGCAGTTCTTC.

V gene TRBV27 combines with J gene TRBJ2-5; weak D call: TRBD1 (5 bases). There are 14 residues in the CDR3. Germline CDR1 reads MNHEY; CDR2 reads SMNVEV (reference sequence). Trimming took 1 base from V and 2 from J, leaving 8 bases between them. DNA of the CDR3: TGTGCCAGCAGTTTATACAGGAGTCAAGAGACCCAGTACTTC. It specifies CASSLYRSQETQYF.

V gene TRBV6-1 combines with J gene TRBJ2-5; 11 bases align to TRBD1. The CDR3 totals 15 residues. From germline, CDR1 is MNHNS and CDR2 SASEGT. The V and J ends lost 5 bases and 5 bases, in that order; junction bases with no gene match: 7. The DNA for the CDR3 is TGTGCCAGCAGTCCCGGGACAGGGGGGAGGGAGACCCAGTACTTC. This sequence encodes CASSPGTGGRETQYF.

This clone was counted only a few times. The chain has TRBV19 and TRBJ1-1; D is unclear. CDR1 is LNHDA and CDR2 is SQIVND in the germline V gene (reference sequence). The length of the CDR3 is 12 residues. The V end lost 2 bases, the J end lost 6 bases, and 7 bases lay between the germline ends. Here the CDR3 DNA reads TGTGCCAGTAGTATACCCCAGGCTGAAGCTTTCTTT. Protein sequence: CASSIPQAEAFF.